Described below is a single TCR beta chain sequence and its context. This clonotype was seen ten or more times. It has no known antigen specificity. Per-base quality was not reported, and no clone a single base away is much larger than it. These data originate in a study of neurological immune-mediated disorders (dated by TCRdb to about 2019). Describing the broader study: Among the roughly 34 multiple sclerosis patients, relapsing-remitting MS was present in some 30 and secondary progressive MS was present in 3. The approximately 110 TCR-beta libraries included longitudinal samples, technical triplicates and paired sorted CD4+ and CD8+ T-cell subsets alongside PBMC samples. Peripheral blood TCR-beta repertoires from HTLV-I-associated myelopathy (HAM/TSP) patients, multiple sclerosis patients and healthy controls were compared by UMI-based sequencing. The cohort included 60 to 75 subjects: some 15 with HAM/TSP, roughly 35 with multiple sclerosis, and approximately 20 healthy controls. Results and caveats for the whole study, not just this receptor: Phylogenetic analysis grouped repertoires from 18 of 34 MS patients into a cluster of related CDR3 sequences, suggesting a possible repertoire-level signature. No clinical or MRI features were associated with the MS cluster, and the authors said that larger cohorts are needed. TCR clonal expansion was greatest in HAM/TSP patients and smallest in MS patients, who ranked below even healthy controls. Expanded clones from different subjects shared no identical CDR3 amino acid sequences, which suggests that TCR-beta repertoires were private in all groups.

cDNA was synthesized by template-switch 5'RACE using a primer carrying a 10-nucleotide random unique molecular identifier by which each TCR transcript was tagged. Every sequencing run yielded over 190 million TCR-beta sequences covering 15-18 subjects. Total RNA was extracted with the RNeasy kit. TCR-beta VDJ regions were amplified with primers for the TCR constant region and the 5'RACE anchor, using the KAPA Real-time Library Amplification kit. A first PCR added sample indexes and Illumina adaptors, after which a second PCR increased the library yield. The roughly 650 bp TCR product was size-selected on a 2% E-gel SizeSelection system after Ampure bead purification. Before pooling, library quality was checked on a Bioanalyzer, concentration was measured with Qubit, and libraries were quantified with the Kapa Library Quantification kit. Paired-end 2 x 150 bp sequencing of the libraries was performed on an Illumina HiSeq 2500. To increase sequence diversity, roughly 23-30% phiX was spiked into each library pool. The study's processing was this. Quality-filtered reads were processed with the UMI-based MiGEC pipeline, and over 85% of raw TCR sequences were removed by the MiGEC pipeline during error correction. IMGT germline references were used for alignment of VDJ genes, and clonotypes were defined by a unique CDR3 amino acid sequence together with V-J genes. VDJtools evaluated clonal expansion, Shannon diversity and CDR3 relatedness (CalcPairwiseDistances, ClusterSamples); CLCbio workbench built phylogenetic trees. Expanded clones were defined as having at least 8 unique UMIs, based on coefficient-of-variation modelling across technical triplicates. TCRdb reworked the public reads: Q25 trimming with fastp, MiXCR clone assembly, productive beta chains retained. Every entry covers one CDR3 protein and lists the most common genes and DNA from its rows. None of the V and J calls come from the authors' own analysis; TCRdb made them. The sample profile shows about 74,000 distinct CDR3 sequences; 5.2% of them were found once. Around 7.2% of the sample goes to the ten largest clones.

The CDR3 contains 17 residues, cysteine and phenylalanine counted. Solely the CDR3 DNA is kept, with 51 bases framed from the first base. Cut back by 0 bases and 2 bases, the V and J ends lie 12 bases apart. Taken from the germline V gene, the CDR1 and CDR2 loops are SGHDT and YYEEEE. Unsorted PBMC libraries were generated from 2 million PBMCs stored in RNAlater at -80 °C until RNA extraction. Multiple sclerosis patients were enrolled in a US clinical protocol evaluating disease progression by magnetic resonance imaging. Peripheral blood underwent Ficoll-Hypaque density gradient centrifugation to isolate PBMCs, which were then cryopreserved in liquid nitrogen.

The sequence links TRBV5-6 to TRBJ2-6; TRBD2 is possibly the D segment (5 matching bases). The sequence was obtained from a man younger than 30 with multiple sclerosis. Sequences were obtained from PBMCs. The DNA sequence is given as TGTGCCAGCAGCTTGGTCGTAGACTATACTGGGGCCAACGTCCTGACTTTC. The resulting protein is CASSLVVDYTGANVLTF.